The 11 T cell receptor beta chains below come from one sample, sequenced in a study of monozygotic twins with inflammatory bowel disease. No DNA is given; TCRdb re-called the 5' RACE reads and lists each CDR3 protein once. In total, the table holds 150,000 or so distinct CDR3 sequences. Sequences were obtained from blood. The receptors shown here come from a human donor with ulcerative colitis or Crohn's disease, or a healthy co-twin of an affected twin (not recorded which).

V and J are TRBV10-3 and TRBJ2-7; the D gene TCRdb calls, TRBD2, cannot be checked with no DNA. This CDR3 comprises 14 residues. The V gene's germline CDR1 is ENHRY and CDR2 SYGVKD. The CDR3 protein is CAISASSPPYEQYF.

The chain joins TRBV24-1 to TRBJ1-6. Germline lookup yields CDR1 KGHDR and CDR2 SFDVKD. This CDR3 contains 12 residues. This CDR3 reads CATSDYGITLHF.

The V call is TRBV28, the J call TRBJ2-5; TCRdb's D gene call, TRBD2, goes unchecked for lack of DNA. The CDR3 spans 14 residues. The germline V gene has CDR1 MDHEN and CDR2 SYDVKM. This chain's CDR3 is CASSLSGRWETQYF.

The V call is TRBV19, the J call TRBJ2-1; TCRdb lists TRBD2, though no DNA is available to test this call. The CDR3 has 14 residues. Looked up from germline, CDR1 is LNHDA and CDR2 is SQIVND (reference sequence). CDR3 residues: CASSSRAGHNEQFF.

The rearrangement joins TRBV7-2 to TRBJ2-3; TCRdb's D gene call, TRBD1, goes unchecked for lack of DNA. Germline-derived CDR1 and CDR2 are SGHTA and FQGNSA. The CDR3 is 16 residues long. Here the CDR3 reads CASSFQDRGGTDTQYF.

The genes are TRBV6-5 and TRBJ2-1. The germline gives CDR1 MNHEY, CDR2 SVGAGI. This CDR3 has 12 amino acids. CDR3 residues: CASSYSRGEQFF.

This chain joins TRBV6-5 and TRBJ1-1; TCRdb gives TRBD1 as the D gene, but with no DNA this cannot be confirmed. Germline V gives CDR1 MNHEY, CDR2 SVGAGI. The CDR3 consists of 16 residues. This CDR3 is CASSSRGRGVGKEAFF.

V usage is TRBV3-1 and J usage is TRBJ2-1; the D call from TCRdb, TRBD2, cannot be confirmed without DNA. Germline V lookup: CDR1 LGHDT, CDR2 YNNKEL (reference sequence). The CDR3 is made up of 16 amino acids. CDR3 residues: CASSQDMASGSSEQFF.

V and J are TRBV7-6 and TRBJ1-1; with no DNA, the TCRdb D assignment of TRBD1 cannot be verified. Germline assignment: CDR1 SGHVS and CDR2 FNYEAQ. The CDR3 runs to 15 residues. This chain's CDR3 is CASSLDNRVDTEAFF.

The chain is built from TRBV6-5 and TRBJ2-1; TCRdb's D gene call, TRBD1, goes unchecked for lack of DNA. The CDR3 extends over 17 amino acids. Germline V gene data show CDR1 as MNHEY and CDR2 as SVGAGI. The CDR3 loop reads CASSYGFGGDDYNEQFF.

The chain employs TRBV4-2 and TRBJ2-2; the D call of TRBD1 rests on TCRdb alone, since no DNA is present to check it. CDR1 LGHNA and CDR2 YNFKEQ come from the germline V gene. The CDR3 is 17 residues long. The CDR3 sequence is CASSQAPLTGRTRELFF.